This record covers a single TCR beta chain. This sample is part of a study of blood T cell repertoires in COVID-19. Assay: immunoSEQ multiplex PCR; the TCRdb copy retains only in-frame clones and omits some. Here the sample spans 60,000 or so clones, about 80% being singletons. This CDR3 spans 14 amino acids. Germline loops: CDR1 MNHEY, CDR2 SVGEGT. V was clipped by 6 bases and J by 7 bases; unmatched bases: 8. The sample taken for sequencing was peripheral blood. The chain is built from TRBV6-2 or TRBV6-3 and TRBJ1-5, with 8 nucleotides matching TRBD1. The TCR originated in a man in his thirties or forties with COVID-19, enrolled during active disease. CDR3 coding DNA: TGTGCCAGCAGCCCGACAGGGGCCGGACAGCCCCAGCATTTT. Residues: CASSPTGAGQPQHF.